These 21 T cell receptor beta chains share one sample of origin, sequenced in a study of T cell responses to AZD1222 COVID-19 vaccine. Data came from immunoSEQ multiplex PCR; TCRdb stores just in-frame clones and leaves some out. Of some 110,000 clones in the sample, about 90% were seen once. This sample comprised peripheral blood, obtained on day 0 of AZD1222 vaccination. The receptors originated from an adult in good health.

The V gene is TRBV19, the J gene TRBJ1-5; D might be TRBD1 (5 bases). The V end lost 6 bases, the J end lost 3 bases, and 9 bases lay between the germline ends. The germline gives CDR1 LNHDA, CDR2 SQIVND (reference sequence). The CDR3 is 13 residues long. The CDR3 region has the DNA TGTGCCAGTAGCCGGGACCTCAATCAGCCCCAGCATTTT. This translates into CASSRDLNQPQHF.

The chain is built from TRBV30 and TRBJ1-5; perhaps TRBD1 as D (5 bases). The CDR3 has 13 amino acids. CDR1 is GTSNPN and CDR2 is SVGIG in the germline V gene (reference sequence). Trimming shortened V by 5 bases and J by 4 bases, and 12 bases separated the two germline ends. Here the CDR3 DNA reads TGTGCCTGGTCAGGGAAGAGGAATCAGCCCCAGCATTTT. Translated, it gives CAWSGKRNQPQHF.

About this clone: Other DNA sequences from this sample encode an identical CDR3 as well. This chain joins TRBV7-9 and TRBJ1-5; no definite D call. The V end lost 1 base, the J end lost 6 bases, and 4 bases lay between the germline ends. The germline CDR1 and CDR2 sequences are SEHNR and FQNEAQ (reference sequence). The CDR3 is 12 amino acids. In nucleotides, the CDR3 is TGTGCCAGCAGCTTAGGTACTCAGCCCCAGCATTTT. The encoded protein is CASSLGTQPQHF.

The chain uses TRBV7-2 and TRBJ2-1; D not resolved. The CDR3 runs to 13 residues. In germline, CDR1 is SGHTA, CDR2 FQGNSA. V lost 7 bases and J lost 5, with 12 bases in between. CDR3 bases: TGTGCCAGCACCCAACCGCCCCACAATGAGCAGTTCTTC. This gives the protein CASTQPPHNEQFF.

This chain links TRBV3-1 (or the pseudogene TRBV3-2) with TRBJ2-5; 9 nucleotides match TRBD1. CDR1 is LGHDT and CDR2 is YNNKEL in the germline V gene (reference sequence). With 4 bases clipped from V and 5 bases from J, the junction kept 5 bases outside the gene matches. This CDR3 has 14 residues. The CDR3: CASSPGQGLETQYF. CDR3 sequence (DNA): TGTGCCAGCAGCCCGGGACAGGGCCTCGAGACCCAGTACTTC.

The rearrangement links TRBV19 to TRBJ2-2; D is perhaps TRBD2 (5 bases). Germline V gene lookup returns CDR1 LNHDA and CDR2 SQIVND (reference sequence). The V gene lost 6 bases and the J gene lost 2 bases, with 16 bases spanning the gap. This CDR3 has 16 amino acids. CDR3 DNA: TGTGCCAGTAGGGTCCGGCTTAGCGTAAACACCGGGGAGCTGTTTTTT. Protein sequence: CASRVRLSVNTGELFF.

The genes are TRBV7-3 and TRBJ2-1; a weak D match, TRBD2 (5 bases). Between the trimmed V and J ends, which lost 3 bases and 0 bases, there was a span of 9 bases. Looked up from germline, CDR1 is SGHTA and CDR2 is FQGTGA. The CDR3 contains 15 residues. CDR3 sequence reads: CASSLEVSSYNEQFF. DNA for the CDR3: TGTGCCAGCAGCTTGGAGGTTTCCTCCTACAATGAGCAGTTCTTC. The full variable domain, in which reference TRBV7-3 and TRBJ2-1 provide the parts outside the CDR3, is GAGVSQTPSNKVTEKGKYVELRCDPISGHTALYWYRQSLGQGPEFLIYFQGTGAADDSGLPNDRFFAVRPEGSVSTLKIQRTERGDSAVYLCASSLEVSSYNEQFFGPGTRLTVL.

CDR3 nucleotides: TGTGCCAGCAGTTTATCTGGGAGCTCCTACAATGAGCAGTTCTTC. Translated, it gives CASSLSGSSYNEQFF. The chain combines TRBV28 with TRBJ2-1; a possible D gene is TRBD2 (5 bases). Germline V gene lookup returns CDR1 MDHEN and CDR2 SYDVKM. This CDR3 contains 15 residues. The V end lost 1 base, the J end lost 0 bases, and 7 bases lay between the germline ends.

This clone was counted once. CDR3 amino acids: CASSLGGAGGYEQYF. Written as DNA, the CDR3 is TGTGCCAGCAGCTTAGGGGGTGCGGGAGGGTACGAGCAGTACTTC. This rearrangement joins TRBV7-8 to TRBJ2-7, with 9 bases matching TRBD2. V shed 1 base and J 4 bases; nucleotides not matched to a gene: 5. The CDR3 spans 15 residues. Germline CDR1 is SGHVS and CDR2 is FQNEAQ.

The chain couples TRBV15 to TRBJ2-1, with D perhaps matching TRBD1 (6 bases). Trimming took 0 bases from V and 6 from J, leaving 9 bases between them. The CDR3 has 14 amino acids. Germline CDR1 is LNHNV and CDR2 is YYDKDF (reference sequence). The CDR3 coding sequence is TGTGCCACCAGCAGAGATCGACAGGCCAATGAGCAGTTCTTC. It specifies CATSRDRQANEQFF.

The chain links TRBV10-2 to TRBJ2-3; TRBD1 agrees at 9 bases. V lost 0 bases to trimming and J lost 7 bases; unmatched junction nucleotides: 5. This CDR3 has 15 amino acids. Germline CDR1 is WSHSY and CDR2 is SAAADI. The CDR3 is CASSESGTGLNTQYF. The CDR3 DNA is TGCGCCAGCAGTGAGTCAGGGACAGGGCTAAATACGCAGTATTTT.

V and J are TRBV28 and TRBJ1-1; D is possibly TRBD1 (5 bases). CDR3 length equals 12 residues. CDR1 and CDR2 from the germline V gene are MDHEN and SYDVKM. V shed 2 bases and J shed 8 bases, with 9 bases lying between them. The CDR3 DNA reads TGTGCCAGCAGTTTAGTGCAGGGAGAAGCTTTCTTT. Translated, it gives CASSLVQGEAFF.

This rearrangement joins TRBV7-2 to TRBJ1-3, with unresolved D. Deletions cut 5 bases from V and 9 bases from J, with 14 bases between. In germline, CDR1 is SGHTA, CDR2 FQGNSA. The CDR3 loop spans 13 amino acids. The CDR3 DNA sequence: TGTGCCAGCAGCCCTGGTCTAGGGTCCACCATATATTTT. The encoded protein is CASSPGLGSTIYF.

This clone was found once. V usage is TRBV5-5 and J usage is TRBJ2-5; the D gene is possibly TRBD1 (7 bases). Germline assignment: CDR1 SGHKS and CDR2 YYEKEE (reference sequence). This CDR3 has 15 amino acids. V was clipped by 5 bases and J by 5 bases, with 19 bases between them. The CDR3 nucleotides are TGTGCCAGCAGAGTGGAGGGGGCCGCCTGGGAGACCCAGTACTTC. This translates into CASRVEGAAWETQYF. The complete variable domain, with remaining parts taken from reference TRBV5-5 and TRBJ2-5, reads DAGVTQSPTHLIKTRGQQVTLRCSPISGHKSVSWYQQVLGQGPQFIFQYYEKEERGRGNFPDRFSARQFPNYSSELNVNALLLGDSALYLCASRVEGAAWETQYFGPGTRLLVL.

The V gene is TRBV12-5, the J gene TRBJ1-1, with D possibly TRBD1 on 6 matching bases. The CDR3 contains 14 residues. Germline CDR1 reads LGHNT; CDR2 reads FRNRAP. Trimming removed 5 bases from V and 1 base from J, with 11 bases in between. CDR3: CASGAGVPNTEAFF. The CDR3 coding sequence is TGTGCTAGTGGTGCAGGGGTCCCGAACACTGAAGCTTTCTTT.

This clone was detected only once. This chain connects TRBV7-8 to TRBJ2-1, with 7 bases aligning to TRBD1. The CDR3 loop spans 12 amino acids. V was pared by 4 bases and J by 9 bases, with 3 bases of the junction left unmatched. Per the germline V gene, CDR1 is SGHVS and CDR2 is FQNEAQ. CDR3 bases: TGTGCCAGCAGCTCGACAGGGATTGAGCAGTTCTTC. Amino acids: CASSSTGIEQFF.

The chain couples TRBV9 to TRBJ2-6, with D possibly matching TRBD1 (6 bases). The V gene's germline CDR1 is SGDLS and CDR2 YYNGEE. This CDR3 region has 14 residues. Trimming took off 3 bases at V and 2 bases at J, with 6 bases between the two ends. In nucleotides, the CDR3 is TGTGCCAGCAGCGACAGGGCTGGGGCCAACGTCCTGACTTTC. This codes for CASSDRAGANVLTF.

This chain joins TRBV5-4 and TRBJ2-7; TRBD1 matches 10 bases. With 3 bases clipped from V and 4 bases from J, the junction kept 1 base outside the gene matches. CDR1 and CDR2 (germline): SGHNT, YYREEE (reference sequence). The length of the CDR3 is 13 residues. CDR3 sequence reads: CASSWDRGYEQYF. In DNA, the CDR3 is TGTGCCAGCAGCTGGGACAGGGGTTACGAGCAGTACTTC.

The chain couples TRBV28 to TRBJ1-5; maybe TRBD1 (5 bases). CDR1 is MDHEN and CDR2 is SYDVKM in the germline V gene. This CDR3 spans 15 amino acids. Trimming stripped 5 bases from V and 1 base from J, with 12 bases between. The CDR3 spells CASSRRGWSNQPQHF. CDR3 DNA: TGTGCCAGCAGTCGTAGGGGATGGAGCAATCAGCCCCAGCATTTT.

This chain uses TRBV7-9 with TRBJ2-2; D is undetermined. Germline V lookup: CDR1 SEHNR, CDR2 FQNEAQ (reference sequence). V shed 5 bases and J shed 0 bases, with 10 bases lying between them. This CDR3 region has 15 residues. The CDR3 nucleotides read TGTGCCAGCAGCCTTGGTGCTACGAACACCGGGGAGCTGTTTTTT. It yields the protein CASSLGATNTGELFF.

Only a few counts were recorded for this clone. CDR3 DNA: TGTGCCAGCAAACCGAACGCGGGAGGGACCTCCTACGAGCAGTACTTC. This gives the protein CASKPNAGGTSYEQYF. The chain combines TRBV27 with TRBJ2-7; 9 bases fit TRBD2. The V and J ends lost 7 bases and 0 bases, in that order; junction bases with no gene match: 10. CDR3 size: 16 residues. CDR1 is MNHEY and CDR2 is SMNVEV in the germline V gene (reference sequence).